This TCR beta chain was sequenced for a study of cytomegalovirus exposure and HLA in healthy donors. V lost 4 bases, J lost 6 bases, and 10 bases stayed unmatched. Germline loops: CDR1 SGHTA, CDR2 FQGNSA. CDR3 length: 16 residues. As to this clone: Its antigen is not known. Other DNA sequences from this sample encode an identical CDR3 as well.

Regarding the study as a whole: Productive rates of about 87% or about 30% were seen for most TCR beta V segments in an earlier analysis.

Primers included in the PCR were 60 Vbeta and 13 Jbeta primers. As originally analysed: Later, tens of millions of unique TCR beta chains were counted in an analysis, and roughly 11 million of them were shared. The method was immunoSEQ multiplex PCR; TCRdb's version includes in-frame clones alone and lacks a portion of them. V, J and clone size are taken as reported in that table, and D and trimming were inferred from the DNA itself. The sample lists about 140,000 clones, over 65% occurring once. Specimen: PBMCs. This TCR came from a woman between 25 and 40 years old in good health and CMV-seronegative. The chain couples TRBV7-2 to TRBJ2-3; 10 bases are shared with TRBD2. As DNA, the CDR3 is TGTGCCAGCAGCTCGAGGGGAGCGGGGGGGCCTGATACGCAGTATTTT. As protein: CASSSRGAGGPDTQYF.